A single sample is the source of the 30 T cell receptor beta chains below, sequenced in a study of T cell responses to AZD1222 COVID-19 vaccine. Measured with immunoSEQ multiplex PCR; TCRdb has only the in-frame clones, and not every one. The sample lists approximately 110,000 clones; under 90% were seen once. This specimen consisted of peripheral blood, obtained on day 0 of AZD1222 vaccination. The origin of the receptors is an adult in good health.

The chain employs TRBV5-5 and TRBJ2-2; D may correspond to TRBD1 or TRBD2 (6 bases each). V lost 2 bases, J lost 6 bases, and 11 bases lay in between. The length of the CDR3 is 14 residues. CDR1 and CDR2 (germline): SGHKS, YYEKEE (reference sequence). The CDR3 loop is CASSFGGGPGELFF. The CDR3 nucleotides read TGTGCCAGCAGCTTCGGAGGGGGGCCCGGGGAGCTGTTTTTT.

The rearrangement joins TRBV30 to TRBJ1-2, with D tentatively TRBD1 (5 bases). V lost 4 bases to trimming and J lost 9 bases, with 21 bases between them. Per the germline V gene, CDR1 is GTSNPN and CDR2 is SVGIG (reference sequence). The CDR3 is 14 residues long. The CDR3 loop reads CAWMKRDSPIRYTF. Here the CDR3 DNA reads TGTGCCTGGATGAAAAGGGACTCCCCTATTCGCTACACCTTC.

The chain combines TRBV7-9 with TRBJ2-3, with 10 bases fitting TRBD1. Germline lookup yields CDR1 SEHNR and CDR2 FQNEAQ (reference sequence). The CDR3 is made up of 17 amino acids. V shed 5 bases and J 2 bases; nucleotides not matched to a gene: 10. The CDR3 region has the DNA TGTGCCAGCAGCCTCCCGGGACAGGGGAAGGACACAGATACGCAGTATTTT. Its translation: CASSLPGQGKDTDTQYF.

The chain uses TRBV5-1 and TRBJ2-1; TRBD2 aligns across 16 bases. The CDR3 length is 16 residues. With 4 bases clipped from V and 8 bases from J, the junction kept 6 bases outside the gene matches. The germline gives CDR1 SGHRS, CDR2 YFSETQ. As DNA, the CDR3 is TGCGCCAGCAGCCTAGGGACTAGCGGGGGGGTGGATGAGCAGTTCTTC. It specifies CASSLGTSGGVDEQFF.

Worth noting for this clone: No conserved phenylalanine or tryptophan ends this CDR3, so it is likely a read error. The DNA is omitted, as the CDR3 cannot be located on it reliably, and the CDR3 follows TCRdb's listing. This chain links TRBV5-3 with TRBJ1-1; the table's TRBD1 call for D was not verified on the DNA. TRBV5-3 is marked as an open reading frame, function uncertain. With termini counted, the CDR3 has 10 amino acids. The CDR3 loop reads CARSSRTGLK.

The V and J genes are TRBV30 and TRBJ2-7; TRBD1 might be the D (5 bases). Germline values: CDR1 GTSNPN, CDR2 SVGIG (reference sequence). The V gene lost 4 bases and the J gene lost 4 bases, with 11 bases spanning the gap. The CDR3 loop spans 12 amino acids. The CDR3 spells CAWTTQGYEQYF. In DNA form, the CDR3 reads TGTGCCTGGACTACTCAGGGTTACGAGCAGTACTTC.

This clone was detected a few times. For the CDR3, the DNA is TGTGCCAGTTGGGAACGTCGAGGCAATCAGCCCCAGCATTTT. It is translated as CASWERRGNQPQHF. The V call is TRBV28, the J call TRBJ1-5, with D hard to call. The CDR3 has 14 amino acids. Germline V gives CDR1 MDHEN, CDR2 SYDVKM. V lost 9 bases and J 2 bases, leaving 14 bases between the germline ends.

This clone was observed at least ten times. The J gene is TRBJ1-2, the V gene TRBV14, with a weak D call TRBD1 (5 bases). V gave up 4 bases and J gave up 1 base, with 22 bases separating them. This CDR3 comprises 18 residues. Germline V gives CDR1 SGHDN, CDR2 FVKESK. Here the CDR3 DNA reads TGTGCCAGCAGCCGTATCGGGCAGGGAGTCCCACGTAACTATGGCTACACCTTC. Amino acids: CASSRIGQGVPRNYGYTF.

V is TRBV7-8 and J is TRBJ2-7; 8 bases are shared with TRBD2. Germline V CDR1 and CDR2: SGHVS, FQNEAQ. Trimming took 5 bases from V and 0 from J; bases not matched to a gene: 15. The CDR3 loop spans 18 amino acids. This CDR3 is CASSPAGGGSRGSYEQYF. CDR3 DNA: TGTGCCAGCAGCCCCGCGGGGGGCGGAAGTAGGGGCTCCTACGAGCAGTACTTC.

The chain joins TRBV2 to TRBJ2-3, with D perhaps TRBD1 (8 bases). The CDR3 contains 20 residues. Germline V gene lookup returns CDR1 SNHLY and CDR2 FYNNEI. Trimming stripped 6 bases from V and 4 bases from J, with 32 bases between. CDR3 sequence: CASRTGTGFYAGVRADTQYF. CDR3 bases: TGTGCCAGCAGAACCGGGACAGGCTTTTATGCGGGAGTCAGGGCAGATACGCAGTATTTT.

This chain connects TRBV7-9 to TRBJ2-1; 7 bases map to TRBD1. The CDR3 totals 13 residues. V shed 5 bases and J 4 bases; nucleotides not matched to a gene: 2. Germline V gene lookup returns CDR1 SEHNR and CDR2 FQNEAQ (reference sequence). The chain's CDR3 is CASSQTGYNEQFF. DNA for the CDR3: TGTGCCAGCAGCCAGACAGGGTACAATGAGCAGTTCTTC.

The rearrangement uses TRBV10-2 and TRBJ1-2; 9 bases are a match to TRBD1. The CDR3 extends over 15 amino acids. Per the germline V gene, CDR1 is WSHSY and CDR2 is SAAADI. V lost 6 bases, J lost 7 bases, and 12 bases stayed unmatched. CDR3 DNA sequence: TGCGCCAGCAGCGACCTGGGGACAGGGTCTTTTGGCTACACCTTC. It yields the protein CASSDLGTGSFGYTF.

The CDR3: CASSQDRLAGLADTQYF. The CDR3, as DNA: TGTGCCAGCAGCCAAGATAGACTAGCGGGATTGGCAGATACGCAGTATTTT. This rearrangement joins TRBV3-1 (or the pseudogene TRBV3-2) to TRBJ2-3, with 11 bases lining up with TRBD2. The CDR3 contains 17 residues. Germline V gene data show CDR1 as LGHDT and CDR2 as YNNKEL (reference sequence). J lost 4 bases, V lost 0 bases, and 6 bases had no gene match.

This clone was observed a single time. This rearrangement joins TRBV28 to TRBJ1-2; 8 bases fit TRBD1. This CDR3 region has 15 residues. CDR1 MDHEN and CDR2 SYDVKM come from the germline V gene. V shed 4 bases and J 7 bases; nucleotides not matched to a gene: 11. The CDR3 sequence is CASSSPGQGALGYTF. The CDR3 bases are TGTGCCAGCAGTTCACCCGGGCAGGGGGCACTTGGCTACACCTTC.

This rearrangement joins TRBV6-5 to TRBJ2-1, with D unresolved. The CDR3 is made up of 15 amino acids. Germline CDR1 reads MNHEY; CDR2 reads SVGAGI. The germline V and J ends were trimmed by 8 bases and 5 bases, with 19 bases remaining between them. The CDR3 nucleotides are TGTGCCAGCGCGGCTAACCCCGGTGTAAACAATGAGCAGTTCTTC. Encoded protein: CASAANPGVNNEQFF.

V and J are TRBV28 and TRBJ1-2; D call uncertain. Trimming removed 2 bases from V and 4 bases from J, with 5 bases in between. The germline V gene encodes CDR1 MDHEN and CDR2 SYDVKM. The CDR3 length is 12 residues. The CDR3 nucleotides read TGTGCCAGCAGTTTAAGTAGCTATGGCTACACCTTC. This translates into CASSLSSYGYTF.

The chain couples TRBV9 to TRBJ2-1; 8 nucleotides line up with TRBD1. V lost 4 bases, J lost 8 bases, and 8 bases stayed unmatched. Germline CDR1 SGDLS, CDR2 YYNGEE. The CDR3 spans 14 residues. CDR3: CASSIRDRGYEQFF. CDR3 in DNA: TGTGCCAGCAGCATAAGAGACAGGGGTTATGAGCAGTTCTTC.

In its sample, this clone was seen once. CDR3 sequence reads: CASSLDSGGYNEQFF. CDR3 sequence (DNA): TGTGCCAGCAGCCTAGACAGCGGTGGGTACAATGAGCAGTTCTTC. The V call is TRBV7-2, the J call TRBJ2-1; D might be TRBD1 or TRBD2, each matching 5 bases. The ends were cut back, 5 bases at V and 4 bases at J, with 15 bases in the middle. This CDR3 is built from 15 residues. The germline CDR1 and CDR2 sequences are SGHTA and FQGNSA.

The chain uses TRBV27 and TRBJ2-7; D is unclear. Germline CDR1 reads MNHEY; CDR2 reads SMNVEV (reference sequence). Trimming removed 6 bases from V and 5 bases from J, with 11 bases in between. CDR3 length: 12 residues. The DNA for the CDR3 is TGTGCCAGCAGCCCCGGGCGGAACGAGCAGTACTTC. It yields the protein CASSPGRNEQYF.

The chain recombines TRBV29-1 with TRBJ2-2, with D perhaps matching TRBD1 or TRBD2 (5 bases each). The V and J ends lost 7 bases and 1 base respectively, with 13 bases between them. The germline V gene encodes CDR1 SQVTM and CDR2 ANQGSEA. The CDR3 spans 14 residues. For the CDR3, the DNA is TGCAGCGCTTCCGGGACGGGGAACACCGGGGAGCTGTTTTTT. Its translation is CSASGTGNTGELFF.

This clone occurred a few times. V is TRBV7-8 and J is TRBJ2-7; D not resolved. This CDR3 has 13 amino acids. Germline-derived CDR1 and CDR2 are SGHVS and FQNEAQ. Deletions cut 8 bases from V and 5 bases from J, with 16 bases between. The CDR3 DNA reads as TGTGCCAGCTTAGCCCGGGCCGCGGACGAGCAGTACTTC. Translation gives CASLARAADEQYF.

V and J are TRBV19 and TRBJ1-2; no clear D. Trimming pared 3 bases from V and 4 bases from J, leaving 9 bases between. The CDR3 is 13 amino acids. CDR1 and CDR2 from the germline V gene are LNHDA and SQIVND (reference sequence). The CDR3 region has the DNA TGTGCCAGTAGTATTACAGCCAGCTATGGCTACACCTTC. Amino acid sequence: CASSITASYGYTF.

This chain uses TRBV18 with TRBJ2-5; D perhaps matches TRBD2 (6 bases). Germline CDR1 and CDR2: KGHSH and LQKENI. The CDR3 loop spans 13 amino acids. V gave up 4 bases and J gave up 4 bases, with 10 bases separating them. DNA of the CDR3: TGTGCCAGCTCACGAGGGACTGTAGAGACCCAGTACTTC. It translates to CASSRGTVETQYF.

The chain links TRBV6-5 to TRBJ2-2; 7 nucleotides match TRBD1. V lost 7 bases and J lost 6; bases outside the gene matches: 5. This CDR3 is built from 13 residues. Germline CDR1 reads MNHEY; CDR2 reads SVGAGI. In DNA form, the CDR3 reads TGTGCCAGCACCACAGGGGTGGCCGGGGAGCTGTTTTTT. Protein: CASTTGVAGELFF.

This chain uses TRBV19 with TRBJ2-3; 11 bases align to TRBD1. Germline CDR1 reads LNHDA; CDR2 reads SQIVND (reference sequence). The length of the CDR3 is 15 residues. The V and J ends lost 3 bases and 4 bases, in that order; junction bases with no gene match: 3. CDR3 DNA: TGTGCCAGTAGTATCGCGGACAGGGGGCCAGATACGCAGTATTTT. It is translated as CASSIADRGPDTQYF.

The chain uses TRBV5-6 and TRBJ1-5; TRBD1 agrees at 7 bases. V shed 4 bases and J 0 bases; nucleotides not matched to a gene: 4. The germline V gene encodes CDR1 SGHDT and CDR2 YYEEEE. CDR3 size: 15 residues. Here the CDR3 DNA reads TGTGCCAGCAGCAGGAGGGACAGTAGCAATCAGCCCCAGCATTTT. Its translation is CASSRRDSSNQPQHF.

V usage is TRBV28 and J usage is TRBJ2-7; tentative D call: TRBD2 (5 bases). Germline V lookup: CDR1 MDHEN, CDR2 SYDVKM. Trimming cost V 5 bases and J 3 bases, with 14 bases left between them. This CDR3 spans 14 amino acids. The CDR3 reads CASSGPEGVYEQYF. The CDR3, as DNA: TGTGCCAGCAGTGGACCCGAGGGCGTCTACGAGCAGTACTTC.

The chain employs TRBV4-2 and TRBJ1-5, with D perhaps TRBD1 (6 bases). V was pared by 3 bases and J by 5 bases, with 8 bases between. CDR1 LGHNA and CDR2 YNFKEQ come from the germline V gene. CDR3 length: 13 residues. The CDR3 sequence: CASSQGAHQPQHF. The CDR3 DNA sequence: TGTGCCAGCAGCCAGGGGGCACATCAGCCCCAGCATTTT.

V and J are TRBV5-6 and TRBJ2-1; 15 nucleotides align to TRBD2. The V gene end was trimmed by 6 bases and the J gene end by 0 bases; junction bases not matched to a gene: 7. Germline loops: CDR1 SGHDT, CDR2 YYEEEE. The CDR3 length is 18 residues. CDR3 loop: CASTEGLAGGRSYNEQFF. In nucleotides, the CDR3 is TGTGCCAGCACCGAGGGACTAGCGGGAGGCCGCTCCTACAATGAGCAGTTCTTC. The variable domain in full, with the rest retrieved from reference TRBV5-6 and TRBJ2-1, is DAGVTQSPTHLIKTRGQQVTLRCSPKSGHDTVSWYQQALGQGPQFIFQYYEEEERQRGNFPDRFSGHQFPNYSSELNVNALLLGDSALYLCASTEGLAGGRSYNEQFFGPGTRLTVL.

This chain joins TRBV2 and TRBJ1-3; possibly TRBD1 for D (6 bases). This CDR3 region has 14 residues. Germline CDR1 reads SNHLY; CDR2 reads FYNNEI. With 6 bases removed from V and 4 bases from J, the gap between germline ends came to 13 bases. The CDR3: CASSGQLVGNTIYF. As DNA, the CDR3 is TGTGCCAGCAGCGGACAGTTAGTGGGAAACACCATATATTTT.